What follows are 31 T cell receptor beta chains derived from one specimen sequenced in a study of blood T cells in healthy people across ages. Primers used in a second PCR of about 7 to 11 cycles were a sample-barcoded 5' primer and a J-beta primer mix. TCRdb processed the 5' RACE reads anew with MiXCR; each CDR3 protein has one entry. The sample holds some 800,000 distinct CDR3 sequences; 20% to 25% are singletons and the top ten take under 4.5%. These records were also assigned to another study, of T cells of mothers and their children.

Input material: blood. The receptors derive from a boy aged 10-17 years in good health.

The chain combines TRBV29-1 with TRBJ1-2; D remains unclear. V lost 5 bases and J lost 2, with 6 bases in between. The CDR3 runs to 11 residues. Germline values: CDR1 SQVTM, CDR2 ANQGSEA. CDR3 amino acids: CSVTENYGYTF. The CDR3 coding sequence is TGCAGCGTTACAGAGAACTATGGCTACACCTTC.

The rearrangement uses TRBV29-1 and TRBJ2-5, with 9 bases lining up with TRBD1. The DNA end is a closer match to TRBJ2-7, so the J assignment may be wrong. The CDR3 sequence is 14 residues long. The germline V gene encodes CDR1 SQVTM and CDR2 ANQGSEA. Here the CDR3 reads CSVEATGGSYEQYF. In nucleotides, the CDR3 is TGCAGCGTTGAAGCGACAGGGGGCTCCTACGAGCAGTACTTC.

CDR3 region: CASSPDSYAGETQYF. The CDR3 DNA reads as TGCGCCAGCAGCCCGGACAGTTACGCTGGGGAGACCCAGTACTTC. The gene calls are TRBV4-1 and TRBJ2-5; perhaps TRBD1 as D (6 bases). The V end lost 4 bases, the J end lost 5 bases, and 17 bases lay between the germline ends. The CDR3 extends over 15 amino acids. Germline V gene data show CDR1 as MGHRA and CDR2 as YSYEKL.

In this sample, this clonotype turned up a few times. V gene TRBV6-1 combines with J gene TRBJ1-2, with D perhaps matching TRBD1 (5 bases). The ends were cut back, 0 bases at V and 4 bases at J, with 12 bases in the middle. The CDR3 covers 15 residues. The germline V gene has CDR1 MNHNS and CDR2 SASEGT. CDR3: CASSEAGGDVYGYTF. CDR3 DNA sequence: TGTGCCAGCAGTGAAGCGGGTGGGGACGTCTATGGCTACACCTTC.

As to this clonotype: An end of the junction does not agree with germline; a read error may underlie this. The chain is built from TRBV27 and TRBJ2-3, with 8 positions matching TRBD2. The V gene's germline CDR1 is MNHEY and CDR2 SMNVEV (reference sequence). The CDR3 runs 17 residues. The CDR3 bases are TGTGCCAACAGTCCCTGGGGTAGCGGGGCGGGCCCAGATACGCAGTATTTT. Amino acids: CANSPWGSGAGPDTQYF.

This clonotype turned up a few times. This chain uses TRBV5-5 with TRBJ2-5, with TRBD1 matching over 7 bases. The better agreement between TRBJ2-1 and the DNA end casts doubt on the J call. CDR1 and CDR2 from the germline V gene are SGHKS and YYEKEE (reference sequence). This CDR3 is 13 amino acids long. The CDR3 region is CASSSPTGDEQFF. The CDR3 DNA reads TGTGCCAGCAGTTCGCCTACAGGGGATGAGCAGTTCTTC.

This clonotype was seen more than once but under ten times. This chain uses TRBV7-3 with TRBJ2-3; 10 nucleotides line up with TRBD1. V trimming: 0 bases; J trimming: 1 base; junction bases outside the gene matches: 1. Germline assignment: CDR1 SGHTA and CDR2 FQGTGA. CDR3 length: 16 amino acids. CDR3 loop: CASSLTDRGGTDTQYF. DNA for the CDR3: TGTGCCAGCAGCTTAACGGACAGGGGGGGCACAGATACGCAGTATTTT. The whole variable domain, remainder taken from reference TRBV7-3 and TRBJ2-3, is GAGVSQTPSNKVTEKGKYVELRCDPISGHTALYWYRQSLGQGPEFLIYFQGTGAADDSGLPNDRFFAVRPEGSVSTLKIQRTERGDSAVYLCASSLTDRGGTDTQYFGPGTRLTVL.

This clonotype turned up a few times. The genes are TRBV7-2 and TRBJ2-5; D gene unclear. The J call is in doubt because the DNA end fits TRBJ2-1 better. The CDR3 covers 12 residues. Germline CDR1 is SGHTA and CDR2 is FQGNSA. This chain's CDR3 is CASRNMASEQFF. DNA of the CDR3: TGTGCCAGCAGAAATATGGCATCAGAGCAGTTCTTC.

The sample holds a few counts of this clonotype. The chain carries TRBV12-3 or TRBV12-4 and TRBJ1-2; D is ambiguous. The ends were cut back, 6 bases at V and 4 bases at J, with 18 bases in the middle. The CDR3 is made up of 15 amino acids. CDR3 sequence reads: CASRDLRVNGYGYTF. In DNA, the CDR3 is TGTGCCAGCAGAGATCTCCGGGTTAACGGCTATGGCTACACCTTC.

The chain combines TRBV7-9 with TRBJ2-3; no clear D. The V end was cut by 5 bases, the J end by 4 bases, with 10 bases between. CDR3 length: 13 amino acids. Germline V lookup: CDR1 SEHNR, CDR2 FQNEAQ (reference sequence). The CDR3 nucleotides are TGTGCCAGCAGCCTCGCGACCGCAGATACGCAGTATTTT. Residues: CASSLATADTQYF.

This chain links TRBV20-1 with TRBJ2-7, with 8 nucleotides matching TRBD2. Germline values: CDR1 DFQATT, CDR2 SNEGSKA (reference sequence). V shed 4 bases, J shed 3 bases, and the junction held 17 bases outside the gene matches. The CDR3 spans 17 residues. The CDR3 region has the DNA TGCAGTGCTACGTCCACCCAGGCAGCGGGAGTTCACTACGAGCAGTACTTC. Residues: CSATSTQAAGVHYEQYF.

This clonotype has more than one count but fewer than ten. The chain combines TRBV6-2 or TRBV6-3 with TRBJ2-7; 9 bases align to TRBD1. The germline gives CDR1 MNHEY, CDR2 SVGEGT. The CDR3 has 16 residues. V gave up 0 bases and J gave up 2 bases; unmatched junction bases: 5. The CDR3, as DNA: TGTGCCAGCAGTTACTCGAGGCGACAGGGGGCCTACGAGCAGTACTTC. Protein: CASSYSRRQGAYEQYF.

This clonotype occurred many times. The chain recombines TRBV15 with TRBJ2-2; D gene uncertain. The CDR3 runs to 14 residues. Germline V lookup: CDR1 LNHNV, CDR2 YYDKDF (reference sequence). V lost 4 bases and J lost 0, with 6 bases in between. The DNA of the CDR3 is TGTGCCACCAGCATAGGGACGAACACCGGGGAGCTGTTTTTT. It codes for CATSIGTNTGELFF.

The chain is built from TRBV2 and TRBJ2-5, with unresolved D. This CDR3 has 15 residues. CDR1 is SNHLY, CDR2 FYNNEI, per germline. V was clipped by 2 bases and J by 2 bases, with 12 bases between them. Here the CDR3 DNA reads TGTGCCAGCAGTGAAAACAAGGCGACTCAAGAGACCCAGTACTTC. Its translation is CASSENKATQETQYF.

V gene TRBV5-6 combines with J gene TRBJ2-5; the match to TRBD1 covers 10 bases. CDR1 and CDR2 from the germline V gene are SGHDT and YYEEEE. The CDR3 runs 15 residues. V shed 2 bases, J shed 4 bases, and the junction held 5 bases outside the gene matches. The CDR3 DNA sequence: TGTGCCAGCAGCTTTGACAGGGGGCTATTAGAGACCCAGTACTTC. It codes for CASSFDRGLLETQYF. The variable domain in full, completed from reference TRBV5-6 and TRBJ2-5, reads DAGVTQSPTHLIKTRGQQVTLRCSPKSGHDTVSWYQQALGQGPQFIFQYYEEEERQRGNFPDRFSGHQFPNYSSELNVNALLLGDSALYLCASSFDRGLLETQYFGPGTRLLVL.

The genes are TRBV6-1 and TRBJ2-1; 7 nucleotides line up with TRBD2. The V gene's germline CDR1 is MNHNS and CDR2 SASEGT. CDR3 size: 17 residues. The J segment lost 4 bases and the V segment lost 7 bases, leaving 16 bases of the junction unmatched. The CDR3 DNA sequence: TGTGCCAGCACCGTAGGCCGGGGGAGGGTCCGATACAATGAGCAGTTCTTC. The encoded protein is CASTVGRGRVRYNEQFF.

V and J are TRBV5-1 and TRBJ2-1; D gene ambiguous. CDR1 SGHRS and CDR2 YFSETQ come from the germline V gene. There are 15 residues in the CDR3. V was clipped by 2 bases and J by 0 bases, with 9 bases between them. CDR3 residues: CASSFVTDSYNEQFF. Written as DNA, the CDR3 is TGCGCCAGCAGCTTTGTAACAGACTCCTACAATGAGCAGTTCTTC. Together with reference TRBV5-1 and TRBJ2-1, the CDR3 gives the full variable domain: KAGVTQTPRYLIKTRGQQVTLSCSPISGHRSVSWYQQTPGQGLQFLFEYFSETQRNKGNFPGRFSGRQFSNSRSEMNVSTLELGDSALYLCASSFVTDSYNEQFFGPGTRLTVL.

The chain recombines TRBV5-6 with TRBJ2-7; D is ambiguous. CDR1 SGHDT and CDR2 YYEEEE come from the germline V gene. This CDR3 has 14 amino acids. V lost 0 bases to trimming and J lost 2 bases, with 9 bases between them. The CDR3 reads CASSLGVVAYEQYF. CDR3 nucleotides: TGTGCCAGCAGCTTGGGGGTTGTCGCCTACGAGCAGTACTTC.

The chain uses TRBV29-1 and TRBJ1-2; no clear D. The CDR3 length is 12 residues. V was cut by 7 bases and J by 5 bases, with 14 bases left in between. Germline V gene sequence: CDR1 SQVTM, CDR2 ANQGSEA. The CDR3 nucleotides read TGCAGCGACATGGGCCCTGGGTATGGCTACACCTTC. This gives the protein CSDMGPGYGYTF.

This clonotype was recorded a few times. The J gene is TRBJ2-7, the V gene TRBV7-9; no reliable D call. Per the germline V gene, CDR1 is SEHNR and CDR2 is FQNEAQ (reference sequence). The CDR3 loop spans 12 amino acids. The V end was cut by 10 bases, the J end by 0 bases, with 10 bases between. The CDR3 sequence is CATERSSYEQYF. The CDR3 DNA follows: TGTGCCACTGAACGGAGCTCCTACGAGCAGTACTTC.

This clonotype was seen a handful of times. The chain joins TRBV24-1 to TRBJ2-5; maybe TRBD2 (6 bases). The CDR3 loop spans 15 amino acids. Germline V gene lookup returns CDR1 KGHDR and CDR2 SFDVKD. V shed 4 bases and J shed 1 base, with 12 bases lying between them. The CDR3 loop is CATSERLVGQETQYF. CDR3 DNA sequence: TGTGCCACCAGTGAGCGACTAGTAGGCCAAGAGACCCAGTACTTC.

This clonotype was counted between two and nine times. This sequence joins TRBV6-1 and TRBJ2-6, with TRBD1 as a possible D gene (6 bases). The germline V and J ends were trimmed by 6 bases and 0 bases, with 18 bases remaining between them. Germline V CDR1 and CDR2: MNHNS, SASEGT. This CDR3 region has 18 residues. CDR3: CASSPDRGLYSGANVLTF. DNA for the CDR3: TGTGCCAGCAGCCCGGACAGAGGGTTATACTCTGGGGCCAACGTCCTGACTTTC.

The V and J genes are TRBV7-9 and TRBJ1-2; D possibly corresponds to TRBD1 (6 bases). CDR3 length: 14 residues. V was pared by 5 bases and J by 7 bases, with 17 bases between. Germline V gene sequence: CDR1 SEHNR, CDR2 FQNEAQ (reference sequence). CDR3 DNA: TGTGCCAGCAGCCTGTATTTGGGGGCGCGTGGCTACACCTTC. Translating gives CASSLYLGARGYTF.

The V call is TRBV21-1, the J call TRBJ1-3; whether TRBD1, the table's D call, matches the DNA was not checked. TRBV21-1 has pseudogene status. This CDR3 spans 15 amino acids. CDR3 sequence: CADQQGPLSGNTIYF. CDR3 DNA: TGTGCCGACCAACAGGGGCCGCTCTCTGGAAACACCATATATTTT.

The V call is TRBV11-2, the J call TRBJ2-3; TRBD2 matches 8 bases. Unmatched junction bases numbered 7, after V lost 5 bases and J lost 0 bases. CDR1 and CDR2 (germline): SGHAT, FQNNGV. The CDR3 is made up of 16 amino acids. CDR3 DNA: TGTGCCAGCAGCCTTAACTTAGCGGGGAGCACAGATACGCAGTATTTT. Its translation: CASSLNLAGSTDTQYF.

This clonotype was seen a handful of times. The chain recombines TRBV29-1 with TRBJ2-7; 10 nucleotides align to TRBD1. With V trimmed by 2 bases and J by 4 bases, 5 bases remained unmatched. Germline CDR1 SQVTM, CDR2 ANQGSEA. The CDR3 is 14 residues long. CDR3 in amino acids: CSVETSDRGYEQYF. Here the CDR3 DNA reads TGCAGCGTTGAAACCTCGGACAGGGGGTACGAGCAGTACTTC.

This rearrangement joins TRBV9 to TRBJ2-6; 9 nucleotides align to TRBD1. V shed 4 bases, J shed 3 bases, and the junction held 14 bases outside the gene matches. This CDR3 is built from 19 residues. Germline CDR1 and CDR2: SGDLS and YYNGEE. The CDR3 DNA sequence: TGTGCCAGCAGCAACCGACTGTCACAGGGGGCGGTTGGGGCCAACGTCCTGACTTTC. This sequence encodes CASSNRLSQGAVGANVLTF.

The chain has TRBV12-3 or TRBV12-4 and TRBJ2-5, with 8 bases fitting TRBD2. With V trimmed by 4 bases and J by 2 bases, 6 bases remained unmatched. This CDR3 region has 15 residues. CDR3 sequence: CASSSDGLAQETQYF. DNA for the CDR3: TGTGCCAGCAGTTCAGACGGACTAGCACAAGAGACCCAGTACTTC.

This chain joins TRBV7-3 and TRBJ2-7; 7 bases fit TRBD1. The CDR3 is 15 amino acids. Per germline, CDR1 SGHTA and CDR2 FQGTGA. After removal of 1 base from V and 3 bases from J, the junction contained 6 bases not matched to a gene. The CDR3 DNA reads as TGTGCCAGCAGCTTAATCCCGGGACAGAACTACGAGCAGTACTTC. It codes for CASSLIPGQNYEQYF.

This sequence joins TRBV20-1 and TRBJ2-4, with 9 bases aligning to TRBD1. The CDR3 contains 11 residues. Germline V gives CDR1 DFQATT, CDR2 SNEGSKA (reference sequence). The CDR3 region is CRGGQGSIQYF. The CDR3 DNA reads as TGCAGGGGGGGACAGGGAAGCATTCAGTACTTC.

As for this clonotype: One end of the junction does not line up with germline, which may come from a read error. The chain is built from TRBV7-2 and TRBJ2-6; D unclear. Germline CDR1 SGHTA, CDR2 FQGNSA. This CDR3 has 15 residues. CDR3 DNA sequence: TGTGCCGGCAGCTTAGCTTACTCTGGGGCCAACGTCCTGACTTTC. Protein: CAGSLAYSGANVLTF.